These 2 T cell receptor beta chains came from one sample sequenced in a study of cytomegalovirus exposure and HLA in healthy donors. PCR used 60 Vbeta primers and 13 Jbeta primers. The assay was immunoSEQ multiplex PCR, and TCRdb's table has in-frame clones only and misses some. The sample includes over 80,000 clones, approximately 70% seen only once; the top ten take over 3%. Sequencing used PBMCs. These receptors originate from a man aged 40-50 years in good health and CMV-seronegative.

This rearrangement joins TRBV6-5 to TRBJ1-2; D gene uncertain. CDR1 MNHEY and CDR2 SVGAGI come from the germline V gene. Trimming shortened V by 4 bases and J by 4 bases, and 13 bases separated the two germline ends. This CDR3 spans 14 amino acids. The CDR3 loop is CASSSWQSGYGYTF. CDR3 bases: TGTGCCAGCAGTTCCTGGCAGAGCGGCTATGGCTACACCTTC.

This chain uses TRBV6-1 with TRBJ2-1; a weak D match, TRBD2 (6 bases). Germline CDR1 MNHNS, CDR2 SASEGT. Trimming left V 0 bases short and J 15 bases short, with 18 bases between. The CDR3 is 14 amino acids. The CDR3 DNA follows: TGTGCCAGCAGTGAAGCCGGGGGAAAGCATCGTCTGTTCTTC. This translates into CASSEAGGKHRLFF.